The 21 T cell receptor beta chains below were found in one sample sequenced in a study of cytomegalovirus exposure and HLA in healthy donors. PCR used 60 Vbeta primers and 13 Jbeta primers. Sequencing used immunoSEQ multiplex PCR; TCRdb keeps in-frame clones, though not all of them. The data hold around 210,000 clones, with 78% observed a single time. Material: PBMCs. Source of these receptors: a boy aged 5-17 years in good health and CMV-seronegative.

The chain combines TRBV7-8 with TRBJ2-3, with 7 bases that match TRBD2. The CDR3 covers 15 residues. J gave up 2 bases and V 2 bases, and 4 bases lay outside the gene matches. CDR1 is SGHVS, CDR2 FQNEAQ, per germline. The CDR3 loop is CASSLMGGFTDTQYF. The DNA for the CDR3 is TGTGCCAGCAGCTTAATGGGAGGGTTCACAGATACGCAGTATTTT.

This sequence joins TRBV5-1 and TRBJ2-7; maybe TRBD2 (6 bases). CDR3 length equals 15 residues. Germline assignment: CDR1 SGHRS and CDR2 YFSETQ. Trimming removed 4 bases at V and 3 bases at J, with 17 bases between. CDR3 residues: CASSKDTSPGYEQYF. The CDR3 coding sequence is TGCGCCAGCAGCAAGGATACTAGCCCGGGCTACGAGCAGTACTTC.

This clone was seen a handful of times. The CDR3 DNA reads as TGTGCCAGCAGCGCCTCCAGGGGGGCACTAAATGAAAAACTGTTTTTT. Its protein is CASSASRGALNEKLFF. The chain joins TRBV7-9 to TRBJ1-4, with 7 bases lining up with TRBD1. With 5 bases clipped from V and 5 bases from J, the junction kept 11 bases outside the gene matches. In germline, CDR1 is SEHNR, CDR2 FQNEAQ (reference sequence). This CDR3 region has 16 residues.

The gene calls are TRBV19 and TRBJ2-5; TRBD1 matches 8 bases. V lost 2 bases and J lost 1; bases outside the gene matches: 0. Germline V gene data show CDR1 as LNHDA and CDR2 as SQIVND (reference sequence). This CDR3 spans 14 amino acids. Here the CDR3 DNA reads TGTGCCAGTAGTATAACAGGGGGCCAAGAGACCCAGTACTTC. It codes for CASSITGGQETQYF.

The genes are TRBV6-4 and TRBJ2-1; 10 nucleotides line up with TRBD1. This CDR3 contains 14 residues. Germline V gene sequence: CDR1 MRHNA, CDR2 SNTAGT. V dropped 7 bases and J dropped 5; count of bases not matched to a gene: 5. The DNA for the CDR3 is TGTGCCAGCAACCGGGACAGGGGTAACAATGAGCAGTTCTTC. It yields the protein CASNRDRGNNEQFF.

For the CDR3, the DNA is TGCGCCAGCAGCTTGGGAGGGGGTGAGCAGTTCTTC. Protein product: CASSLGGGEQFF. The chain recombines TRBV5-1 with TRBJ2-1; weak D call: TRBD1 (6 bases). This CDR3 is built from 12 residues. Germline V gene lookup returns CDR1 SGHRS and CDR2 YFSETQ. Trimming left V 0 bases short and J 9 bases short, with 7 bases between.

The V gene is TRBV29-1, the J gene TRBJ2-7; 8 bases are a match to TRBD1. Germline values: CDR1 SQVTM, CDR2 ANQGSEA. V shed 6 bases and J 6 bases; nucleotides not matched to a gene: 10. CDR3 length equals 13 residues. The CDR3 DNA sequence: TGCAGCGTGATACCGGGACAGGTATTCGAGCAGTACTTC. Residues: CSVIPGQVFEQYF.

The chain uses TRBV30 and TRBJ2-7; 8 bases agree with TRBD1. CDR3 length: 15 amino acids. CDR1 GTSNPN and CDR2 SVGIG come from the germline V gene (reference sequence). Losses at the gene ends were 1 base for V and 0 bases for J; bases not matched to a gene: 5. CDR3 nucleotide sequence: TGTGCCTGGAGTGAAGGACAGGGAGGCTCCTACGAGCAGTACTTC. Protein sequence: CAWSEGQGGSYEQYF.

This chain uses TRBV30 with TRBJ1-5; D possibly corresponds to TRBD1 (5 bases). The V and J ends lost 3 bases and 2 bases respectively, with 8 bases between them. The germline V gene encodes CDR1 GTSNPN and CDR2 SVGIG (reference sequence). This CDR3 region has 13 residues. CDR3: CAWSLGGNQPQHF. In DNA form, the CDR3 reads TGTGCCTGGAGCCTAGGGGGCAATCAGCCCCAGCATTTT.

The CDR3 bases are TGTGCCAGCAGTGTCACTCGTGCTAGCACAGATACGCAGTATTTT. Translating it yields CASSVTRASTDTQYF. This sequence joins TRBV6-1 and TRBJ2-3; D not certain. The germline V gene has CDR1 MNHNS and CDR2 SASEGT. The CDR3 consists of 15 residues. V lost 4 bases and J lost 0, with 11 bases in between.

The gene calls are TRBV23-1 and TRBJ2-1; 9 bases are a match to TRBD1. TRBV23-1 carries the ORF label, with uncertain function. V lost 2 bases and J lost 7; bases outside the gene matches: 12. CDR3 length equals 17 residues. CDR3 amino acids: CASSQRRDREKGNEQFF. The CDR3 bases are TGCGCCAGCAGTCAACGACGGGACAGGGAGAAAGGGAATGAGCAGTTCTTC.

The table lists this clone with a count of one. The CDR3, as DNA: TGTGCCAGCAGTCTCGGGAGGAACTATGGCTACACCTTC. This translates into CASSLGRNYGYTF. The chain uses TRBV27 and TRBJ1-2; no firm D call. V was cut by 5 bases and J by 2 bases, with 9 bases left in between. Germline loops: CDR1 MNHEY, CDR2 SMNVEV (reference sequence). This CDR3 contains 13 residues.

To note about this clone: Likely a read error: the CDR3 ends without its conserved phenylalanine or tryptophan. It is unclear where the CDR3 begins or ends on the DNA, so no DNA is shown, and the CDR3 is as TCRdb lists it. V is TRBV27 and J is TRBJ1-1. The CDR3 is 12 amino acids in total, end residues counted. CDR1 and CDR2 (germline): MNHEY, SMNVEV (reference sequence). The chain's CDR3 is CAAQSGGMDVKI.

The chain carries TRBV19 and TRBJ1-2, with 8 bases lining up with TRBD1. The CDR3 contains 14 residues. V gave up 6 bases and J gave up 8 bases; unmatched junction bases: 11. Germline V CDR1 and CDR2: LNHDA, SQIVND (reference sequence). The CDR3 loop reads CASSPRTGGRGYTF. CDR3 sequence (DNA): TGTGCCAGTAGCCCGAGAACAGGGGGTCGGGGCTACACCTTC.

The chain employs TRBV10-3 and TRBJ1-1, with 7 bases lining up with TRBD1. V was clipped by 4 bases and J by 11 bases; unmatched bases: 7. Germline assignment: CDR1 ENHRY and CDR2 SYGVKD. CDR3 size: 12 residues. As DNA, the CDR3 is TGTGCCATCAGTGGACAGGGCAAAAGGGCTTTCTTT. This encodes CAISGQGKRAFF.

The chain recombines TRBV9 with TRBJ2-3; 10 bases match TRBD2. After removal of 3 bases from V and 4 bases from J, the junction contained 5 bases not matched to a gene. Germline assignment: CDR1 SGDLS and CDR2 YYNGEE. The CDR3 runs to 15 residues. This CDR3 is CASSASGSPPDTQYF. CDR3 sequence (DNA): TGTGCCAGCAGCGCTAGCGGGAGTCCCCCAGATACGCAGTATTTT.

The V gene is TRBV6-5, the J gene TRBJ1-2; D is possibly TRBD1 (6 bases). The CDR3 is 14 residues long. The germline CDR1 and CDR2 sequences are MNHEY and SVGAGI. The V end was cut by 10 bases, the J end by 4 bases, with 19 bases between. CDR3 sequence: CATEGRGGSYGYTF. The CDR3 DNA follows: TGTGCCACCGAGGGGCGGGGGGGCTCCTATGGCTACACCTTC.

The chain recombines TRBV30 with TRBJ1-2; 7 positions match TRBD1. Germline CDR1 reads GTSNPN; CDR2 reads SVGIG (reference sequence). The ends lost 7 bases at V and 8 bases at J; junction bases unmatched: 7. CDR3 length: 11 residues. In nucleotides, the CDR3 is TGTGCCTCTGACAGGGCGCTCGGCTACACCTTC. Translated, it gives CASDRALGYTF. The full variable domain, in which reference TRBV30 and TRBJ1-2 provide the parts outside the CDR3, is SQTIHQWPATLVQPVGSPLSLECTVEGTSNPNLYWYRQAAGRGLQLLFYSVGIGQISSEVPQNLSASRPQDRQFILSSKKLLLSDSGFYLCASDRALGYTFGSGTRLTVV.

The chain recombines TRBV6-6 with TRBJ2-3; 9 positions agree with TRBD2. From germline, CDR1 is MNHNY and CDR2 SVGAGI (reference sequence). This CDR3 is built from 15 residues. Germline trimming cut 6 bases from V and 8 bases from J; bases unmatched to any gene: 12. The CDR3 loop reads CASSLGLATPITQYF. CDR3 nucleotide sequence: TGTGCCAGCAGCCTGGGACTAGCAACCCCGATTACGCAGTATTTT.

This clone was counted once. J is TRBJ2-5 and V is TRBV18; 12 nucleotides align to TRBD2. V shed 5 bases, J shed 5 bases, and the junction held 9 bases outside the gene matches. Germline V lookup: CDR1 KGHSH, CDR2 LQKENI. The CDR3 has 16 amino acids. CDR3 amino acids: CASSTLAGGPGETQYF. The CDR3 nucleotides read TGTGCCAGCTCAACACTAGCGGGGGGCCCGGGGGAGACCCAGTACTTC. The full variable domain, with the rest looked up from reference TRBV18 and TRBJ2-5, is NAGVMQNPRHLVRRRGQEARLRCSPMKGHSHVYWYRQLPEEGLKFMVYLQKENIIDESGMPKERFSAEFPKEGPSILRIQQVVRGDSAAYFCASSTLAGGPGETQYFGPGTRLLVL.

This clone was detected a few times. The chain is built from TRBV5-4 and TRBJ2-2; TRBD1 is a possible D gene (5 bases). CDR3 length: 18 amino acids. Trimming took 4 bases from V and 1 from J, leaving 20 bases between them. Germline CDR1 reads SGHNT; CDR2 reads YYREEE (reference sequence). Here the CDR3 reads CASSPTQRGGRNTGELFF. CDR3 DNA: TGTGCCAGCAGCCCCACCCAAAGGGGTGGTCGGAACACCGGGGAGCTGTTTTTT.